The entry below gives a single T cell receptor (beta chain) sequence along with its context. The target antigen is unknown. Here immunoSEQ multiplex PCR was the method, and the copy in TCRdb shows in-frame clones only, minus some. The sample holds roughly 140,000 clones, roughly 89% seen once. V lost 0 bases to trimming and J lost 3 bases, with 13 bases between them. The CDR3 loop spans 15 amino acids. Germline CDR1 SGHKS, CDR2 YYEKEE (reference sequence). The entry originates in a study of T cell responses to AZD1222 COVID-19 vaccine. Study findings and constraints: Baseline antibody screening turned up just six seropositive AZD1222 recipients. The study sampled repertoires only after the peak T cell response. Clonal diversity was possibly underestimated, and the donors were mostly white British, with more females.

V is TRBV5-5 and J is TRBJ2-7; the D gene is possibly TRBD2 (6 bases). This sequence was found in an adult in good health. This material consisted of peripheral blood, taken on day 0 of AZD1222 vaccination. The CDR3 here is CASSLGAGLNYEQYF. The CDR3 nucleotides read TGTGCCAGCAGCTTGGGGGCAGGACTAAACTACGAGCAGTACTTC.